The present entry profiles one T cell receptor (beta chain) with its context. CDR3 size: 15 residues. Germline CDR1 reads SGHNT; CDR2 reads YENEEA. The V end was cut by 4 bases, the J end by 5 bases, with 17 bases between. This entry belongs to a study of blood T cell repertoires in COVID-19. Turning to the study itself: The samples span acute and convalescent COVID-19 from the United States, Italy and Spain. The cDNA or gDNA used as material had been derived from T cells, B-cell-depleted T cells, or PBMCs.

Per the original methods: Reference gene primer amplification gave nucleated cell count estimates. Sequenced by immunoSEQ multiplex PCR; TCRdb stores in-frame clones only, minus some. Clone size and V and J calls were adopted from that table, with D and trimming inferred from the DNA. The sample contains 65,000 to 85,000 clones, about nine tenths of which appear only once. This TCR derives from a man aged 50-60 years with active COVID-19. The material sequenced was peripheral blood. The V gene is TRBV11-3, the J gene TRBJ2-5, with D possibly TRBD1 on 8 matching bases. CDR3 coding DNA: TGTGCCAGCAGCTCCCGGACAGGGAGGGGGGAGACCCAGTACTTC. Its translation: CASSSRTGRGETQYF.